A selection of T cell receptor beta chains follows, all from one sample in a study of cytomegalovirus exposure and HLA in healthy donors. Here immunoSEQ multiplex PCR was the method, and the copy in TCRdb shows in-frame clones only, minus some. The sample carries around 100,000 clones, around 80% recorded once. The sequenced material came from PBMCs. These receptors originate from a woman between 35 and 50 years old in good health and CMV-seronegative. CDR3s include the opening cysteine and the closing phenylalanine or tryptophan. D genes are given only for firm matches. Rows may omit the clone size; those that give it use once, few, many or a size class.

cdr3_aa,cdr3_nt,v_call,j_call,d_call,clone_size
CASRASGSGEQFF,TGTGCCAGTAGAGCTAGCGGGAGTGGTGAGCAGTTCTTC,TRBV19,TRBJ2-1,TRBD2,.
CASSSGQGTDNEQFF,TGTGCCAGCAGCTCGGGACAGGGTACCGACAATGAGCAGTTCTTC,TRBV7-8,TRBJ2-1,TRBD1,.
CASSLSAVTYEQYF,TGTGCCAGCAGCTTGAGCGCGGTTACCTACGAGCAGTACTTC,TRBV5-5,TRBJ2-7,.,.
CASSRTTGTSGSGQETQYF,TGTGCCAGCAGCCGTACGACCGGGACTAGCGGGAGTGGGCAAGAGACCCAGTACTTC,TRBV11-2,TRBJ2-5,TRBD2,few
CASSIHSGSGNTIYF,TGTGCCAGTAGTATTCATTCGGGCTCTGGAAACACCATATATTTT,TRBV19,TRBJ1-3,.,.
CACGTGALSNYGYTF,TGTGCCTGCGGGACAGGAGCCCTCTCAAACTATGGCTACACCTTC,TRBV28,TRBJ1-2,TRBD1,.
CASSPFQGASGNTIYF,TGTGCCAGCAGTCCCTTCCAGGGTGCCTCTGGAAACACCATATATTTT,TRBV28,TRBJ1-3,.,.
CASRGLAGQTYEQYF,TGTGCCAGCAGAGGACTAGCGGGCCAAACCTACGAGCAGTACTTC,TRBV6-5,TRBJ2-7,TRBD2,once
CASSVQSWTSGRGADTQYF,TGTGCCAGCAGCGTCCAGAGCTGGACTAGCGGGAGAGGCGCAGATACGCAGTATTTT,TRBV9,TRBJ2-3,TRBD2,.
CASSLTGRFEAFF,TGTGCCAGCAGCTTGACAGGGAGGTTTGAAGCTTTCTTT,TRBV11-2,TRBJ1-1,TRBD1,.
CASSLGGRGSYEQYF,TGTGCCAGCAGCTTGGGCGGGAGGGGGTCCTACGAGCAGTACTTC,TRBV7-3,TRBJ2-7,TRBD2,.
CASSLGGSTEQYF,TGTGCCAGCAGCTTAGGCGGGAGTACAGAGCAGTACTTC,TRBV7-9,TRBJ2-7,TRBD2,.
CASSPPRGGNTGELFF,TGTGCCAGCAGCCCACCTCGCGGGGGTAACACCGGGGAGCTGTTTTTT,TRBV4-2,TRBJ2-2,TRBD2,.
CASTLAGGRRTGELFF,TGTGCCAGTACACTAGCGGGAGGACGCCGGACCGGGGAGCTGTTTTTT,TRBV28,TRBJ2-2,TRBD2,.
CASSLPPGLIYREQYF,TGTGCCAGCAGTTTGCCCCCCGGACTTATCTACCGGGAGCAGTACTTC,TRBV28,TRBJ2-7,.,.
CASSDADDTQYF,TGTGCCAGCAGCGACGCGGATGATACGCAGTATTTT,TRBV7-3,TRBJ2-3,.,.
CASSLLGLKNNSPLHF,TGTGCCAGCAGCTTACTAGGCCTCAAGAATAATTCACCCCTCCACTTT,TRBV7-3,TRBJ1-6,.,.
CASSLLSGTNEKLFF,TGTGCCAGCAGTTTGTTGTCGGGGACTAATGAAAAACTGTTTTTT,TRBV28,TRBJ1-4,.,.
CASSFIPNREFVKDTQYF,TGTGCCAGCAGCTTTATTCCGAACAGGGAGTTTGTCAAGGATACGCAGTATTTT,TRBV5-5,TRBJ2-3,.,.
CASSPPSGRRNTQYF,TGTGCCAGCTCACCACCATCTGGGAGGAGGAATACGCAGTATTTT,TRBV18,TRBJ2-3,.,.
CASSYSAGGTEAFF,TGTGCCAGCAGTTACTCGGCAGGGGGCACTGAAGCTTTCTTT,TRBV6-5,TRBJ1-1,TRBD1,few
CAISDLAGGTGEQFF,TGTGCCATCAGTGACCTAGCGGGAGGGACCGGTGAGCAGTTCTTC,TRBV10-3,TRBJ2-1,TRBD2,.
CASSLGEFQPYNEQFF,TGTGCCAGCAGCTTAGGGGAGTTCCAACCCTACAATGAGCAGTTCTTC,TRBV7-9,TRBJ2-1,.,.
CASVSGNPVGYNEQFF,TGTGCCAGTGTTAGCGGGAATCCAGTTGGGTACAATGAGCAGTTCTTC,TRBV28,TRBJ2-1,TRBD2,.
CASSFGLAGNQETQYF,TGTGCCAGCAGTTTTGGTCTAGCGGGAAACCAAGAGACCCAGTACTTC,TRBV28,TRBJ2-5,TRBD2,.
CASSPGAGPEAFF,TGTGCCAGCTCACCTGGGGCCGGCCCTGAAGCTTTCTTT,TRBV18,TRBJ1-1,.,once
CASSLRQRTEAFF,TGTGCCAGCAGCTTAAGGCAGCGGACTGAAGCTTTCTTT,TRBV11-3,TRBJ1-1,.,.
CASKPGLINSPLHF,TGTGCCAGCAAGCCGGGACTGATAAATTCACCCCTCCACTTT,TRBV28,TRBJ1-6,.,.
CASSYSTGGNEQFF,TGTGCCAGCAGTTACTCGACAGGGGGAAATGAGCAGTTCTTC,TRBV6-6,TRBJ2-1,TRBD1,.
CASSLARDRGFNEQFF,TGTGCCAGCAGCTTGGCCCGGGACAGGGGATTCAATGAGCAGTTCTTC,TRBV5-6,TRBJ2-1,TRBD1,.
CASSLEGGSGGGEQFF,TGTGCCAGCAGCTTAGAGGGCGGGAGCGGGGGGGGTGAGCAGTTCTTC,TRBV13,TRBJ2-1,TRBD2,.
CASSPLGWGTANEKLFF,TGTGCCAGCTCACCTTTAGGGTGGGGCACGGCTAATGAAAAACTGTTTTTT,TRBV18,TRBJ1-4,.,.
CASSFLAWQVNTEAFF,TGTGCCAGCAGCTTTCTCGCGTGGCAGGTGAACACTGAAGCTTTCTTT,TRBV7-9,TRBJ1-1,.,once
CASSLRDRPNEQYF,TGTGCCAGCTCACTGCGGGACAGGCCCAACGAGCAGTACTTC,TRBV18,TRBJ2-7,TRBD1,.
CASSIQPPADNEQFF,TGTGCCAGCAGCATACAACCCCCAGCGGACAATGAGCAGTTCTTC,TRBV11-1,TRBJ2-1,.,.
CASRPLPRYF,TGTGCCAGCAGGCCACTGCCGCGGTACTTC,TRBV2,TRBJ2-5,.,.
CASSSGEPYEQYF,TGTGCCAGTTCATCGGGGGAACCCTACGAGCAGTACTTC,TRBV19,TRBJ2-7,.,.
CASSYYRVTGELFF,TGTGCCAGCAGTTACTACAGGGTAACCGGGGAGCTGTTTTTT,TRBV28,TRBJ2-2,.,.
CASRGGLRGEQFF,TGTGCCAGCAGAGGAGGGCTCCGGGGTGAGCAGTTCTTC,TRBV25-1,TRBJ2-1,.,.
CASSPLGGGTEAFF,TGTGCCAGCTCACCACTTGGGGGAGGTACTGAAGCTTTCTTT,TRBV18,TRBJ1-1,.,.
CASSIYGYQPQHF,TGTGCCAGTAGTATATACGGTTATCAGCCCCAGCATTTT,TRBV19,TRBJ1-5,.,.
CASSSRKSRYSYEQYF,TGTGCCAGCAGCTCCCGGAAGTCGCGGTACTCCTACGAGCAGTACTTC,TRBV7-2,TRBJ2-7,.,.
CASSGLAGEETQYF,TGTGCCAGCAGTGGACTAGCGGGAGAAGAGACCCAGTACTTC,TRBV28,TRBJ2-5,TRBD2,.
CASSVSSGRDEQFF,TGTGCCAGCAGTGTCTCTAGCGGGAGGGATGAGCAGTTCTTC,TRBV6-4,TRBJ2-1,TRBD2,few
CASSASGTVYNSPLHF,TGTGCCAGCAGCGCCTCCGGGACAGTTTATAATTCACCCCTCCACTTT,TRBV9,TRBJ1-6,TRBD1,.
CASSIADWRDEQYF,TGTGCCAGTAGTATCGCGGATTGGAGAGACGAGCAGTACTTC,TRBV19,TRBJ2-7,.,once
CASRPPEGSLKAFF,TGTGCCAGCAGACCCCCGGAAGGGAGCTTAAAAGCTTTCTTT,TRBV2,TRBJ1-1,.,.
CATRERGSYEQYF,TGTGCCACCCGGGAACGGGGGTCCTACGAGCAGTACTTC,TRBV5-6,TRBJ2-7,.,.
CASSRRGGVAGETQYF,TGCGCCAGCAGCCGCAGGGGAGGGGTAGCGGGAGAGACCCAGTACTTC,TRBV4-3,TRBJ2-5,.,.
CASSQKNEGQANTGELFF,TGCGCCAGCAGCCAAAAAAACGAGGGACAGGCGAACACCGGGGAGCTGTTTTTT,TRBV4-3,TRBJ2-2,TRBD1,few
CASSRQGNQPQHF,TGTGCCAGCAGTAGACAGGGTAATCAGCCCCAGCATTTT,TRBV2,TRBJ1-5,TRBD1,few
CASSGTGGANQPQHF,TGCGCCAGCAGCGGGACAGGGGGGGCCAATCAGCCCCAGCATTTT,TRBV5-1,TRBJ1-5,TRBD1,.
CATSRASYNTEAFF,TGTGCCACCAGCAGAGCTTCCTATAACACTGAAGCTTTCTTT,TRBV15,TRBJ1-1,.,.
CASRRTGNTETQYF,TGTGCCAGCAGGCGGACAGGGAATACGGAGACCCAGTACTTC,TRBV2,TRBJ2-5,TRBD1,.
CASSYSGQGSYEQYF,TGTGCCAGCAGTTACTCCGGACAGGGGTCCTACGAGCAGTACTTC,TRBV6-5,TRBJ2-7,TRBD1,.
CADGQENQPQHF,TGCGCCGACGGACAGGAGAATCAGCCCCAGCATTTT,TRBV10-2,TRBJ1-5,TRBD1,.
CSGAEPGTGRNTIYF,TGCAGCGGAGCCGAACCCGGGACAGGTCGAAACACCATATATTTT,TRBV29-1,TRBJ1-3,TRBD1,.
CASSYTGSAAGYEQYF,TGTGCCAGCAGTTACACAGGGTCGGCTGCCGGCTACGAGCAGTACTTC,TRBV6-5,TRBJ2-7,.,.